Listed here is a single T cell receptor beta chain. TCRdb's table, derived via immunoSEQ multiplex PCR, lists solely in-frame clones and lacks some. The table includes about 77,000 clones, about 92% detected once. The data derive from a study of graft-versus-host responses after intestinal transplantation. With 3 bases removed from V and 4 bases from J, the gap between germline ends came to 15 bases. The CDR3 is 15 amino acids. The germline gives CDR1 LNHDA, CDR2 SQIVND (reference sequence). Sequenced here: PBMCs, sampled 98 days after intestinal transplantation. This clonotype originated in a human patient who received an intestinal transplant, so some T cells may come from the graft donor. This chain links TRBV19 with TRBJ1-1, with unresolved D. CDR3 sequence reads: CASSIEQWRSTEAFF. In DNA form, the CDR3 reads TGTGCCAGTAGTATTGAACAGTGGAGATCCACTGAAGCTTTCTTT.